The 22 T cell receptor beta chains in this list originate from one sample, sequenced in a study of early T cells in non-severe SARS-CoV-2 infection. TCRdb used MiXCR to reprocess the 5' RACE reads, holding one entry per CDR3 protein. Among 70,000 or so distinct CDR3 sequences listed, approximately 12% were seen once. Specimen: whole blood. The receptor set was obtained from an adult who was a healthcare worker with PCR-confirmed SARS-CoV-2 infection or an uninfected control (not recorded which).

This clonotype occurred once. This chain uses TRBV29-1 with TRBJ2-1, with 9 bases fitting TRBD1. J gave up 4 bases and V 5 bases, and 6 bases lay outside the gene matches. Per germline, CDR1 SQVTM and CDR2 ANQGSEA. The CDR3 is 14 amino acids. The CDR3 sequence: CSVPRQGVYNEQFF. In DNA, the CDR3 is TGCAGCGTTCCTAGACAGGGGGTGTACAATGAGCAGTTCTTC.

This clonotype was counted many times. The J gene is TRBJ2-7, the V gene TRBV14; D gene unclear. The CDR3 extends over 13 amino acids. The ends were cut back, 5 bases at V and 6 bases at J, with 14 bases in the middle. Germline lookup yields CDR1 SGHDN and CDR2 FVKESK. This chain's CDR3 is CASSIRLDGEQYF. Written as DNA, the CDR3 is TGTGCCAGCAGCATAAGACTTGATGGCGAGCAGTACTTC.

This clonotype showed up many times. V and J are TRBV27 and TRBJ2-5; no firm D call. This CDR3 is built from 13 residues. The germline gives CDR1 MNHEY, CDR2 SMNVEV (reference sequence). Trimming left V 6 bases short and J 4 bases short, with 12 bases between. The CDR3 spells CASSPQWGETQYF. As DNA, the CDR3 is TGTGCCAGCAGCCCCCAATGGGGAGAGACCCAGTACTTC.

This clonotype was seen at least ten times. V is TRBV6-2 or TRBV6-3 and J is TRBJ2-2, with 15 bases lining up with TRBD2. The CDR3 contains 16 residues. Trimming removed 5 bases from V and 5 bases from J; junction bases left unmatched: 3. CDR1 MNHEY and CDR2 SVGEGT come from the germline V gene. The CDR3 nucleotides read TGTGCCAGCAGTCGAGGACTAGCGGGGGGGACCGGGGAGCTGTTTTTT. It specifies CASSRGLAGGTGELFF.

This clonotype was seen ten or more times. The V gene is TRBV29-1, the J gene TRBJ1-1, with D maybe TRBD1 (5 bases). The CDR3 consists of 13 residues. V was pared by 7 bases and J by 0 bases, with 12 bases between. CDR1 and CDR2 (germline): SQVTM, ANQGSEA. CDR3 in DNA: TGCAGCGCTGCCAGGGCGTTGAACACTGAAGCTTTCTTT. This encodes CSAARALNTEAFF.

V is TRBV29-1 and J is TRBJ2-7; no reliable D call. The CDR3 length is 12 residues. V was cut by 4 bases and J by 3 bases, with 10 bases left in between. Germline CDR1 reads SQVTM; CDR2 reads ANQGSEA. The CDR3 is CSVGEQYYEQYF. CDR3 nucleotide sequence: TGCAGCGTTGGGGAACAGTACTACGAGCAGTACTTC.

The CDR3 nucleotides read TGTGCCAGCAGAGAACTCTCTGGGGCCAACGTCCTGACTTTC. Translation gives CASRELSGANVLTF. The chain carries TRBV28 and TRBJ2-6; D not resolved. The V and J ends lost 6 bases and 0 bases respectively, with 6 bases between them. The germline CDR1 and CDR2 sequences are MDHEN and SYDVKM. CDR3 size: 14 residues.

This clonotype was seen ten or more times. One junction end disagrees with the germline gene, perhaps due to a read error. This chain links TRBV20-1 with TRBJ1-1; the D is unclear. CDR3 size: 12 residues. Germline values: CDR1 DFQATT, CDR2 SNEGSKA (reference sequence). For the CDR3, the DNA is TGCAGTGCTAGAGATCACGGTATTGAAGTTTTCTTT. This gives the protein CSARDHGIEVFF.

Many counts were recorded for this clonotype. The chain couples TRBV20-1 to TRBJ2-5, with D perhaps matching TRBD2 (5 bases). Between the trimmed V and J ends, which lost 2 bases and 5 bases, there was a span of 9 bases. CDR3 length: 12 residues. Germline V lookup: CDR1 DFQATT, CDR2 SNEGSKA (reference sequence). The CDR3 DNA follows: TGCAGTGCTAGATTTCGCGGGGAGACCCAGTACTTC. Translated: CSARFRGETQYF.

This clonotype appeared many times. The chain combines TRBV7-2 with TRBJ2-1; 9 nucleotides match TRBD2. Germline-derived CDR1 and CDR2 are SGHTA and FQGNSA. This CDR3 comprises 15 residues. Trimming took 1 base from V and 5 from J; bases not matched to a gene: 3. CDR3: CASSLEGTSHNEQFF. DNA for the CDR3: TGTGCCAGCAGCTTAGAAGGGACTAGCCACAATGAGCAGTTCTTC. Full variable domain (remainder filled in from reference TRBV7-2 and TRBJ2-1): GAGVSQSPSNKVTEKGKDVELRCDPISGHTALYWYRQSLGQGLEFLIYFQGNSAPDKSGLPSDRFSAERTGGSVSTLTIQRTQQEDSAVYLCASSLEGTSHNEQFFGPGTRLTVL.

The V and J genes are TRBV28 and TRBJ2-1; D is ambiguous. Trimming left V 2 bases short and J 9 bases short, with 14 bases between. Looked up from germline, CDR1 is MDHEN and CDR2 is SYDVKM. The CDR3 is 14 amino acids. The CDR3 loop reads CASSLGSPWSEQFF. The DNA for the CDR3 is TGTGCCAGCAGTTTAGGATCCCCTTGGAGTGAGCAGTTCTTC. The variable domain in full, completed from reference TRBV28 and TRBJ2-1, reads DVKVTQSSRYLVKRTGEKVFLECVQDMDHENMFWYRQDPGLGLRLIYFSYDVKMKEKGDIPEGYSVSREKKERFSLILESASTNQTSMYLCASSLGSPWSEQFFGPGTRLTVL.

This clonotype occurred a few times. This chain connects TRBV9 to TRBJ2-3; the D gene is possibly TRBD1 (7 bases). In germline, CDR1 is SGDLS, CDR2 YYNGEE. The V end lost 4 bases, the J end lost 5 bases, and 14 bases lay between the germline ends. The CDR3 is made up of 14 amino acids. CDR3 amino acids: CASSTHQGGDTQYF. The CDR3 DNA sequence: TGTGCCAGCAGCACTCACCAGGGGGGAGATACGCAGTATTTT.

The rearrangement uses TRBV2 and TRBJ1-5, with 8 bases lining up with TRBD1. Germline V gene sequence: CDR1 SNHLY, CDR2 FYNNEI. This CDR3 region has 18 residues. V dropped 5 bases and J dropped 0; count of bases not matched to a gene: 12. The CDR3 loop reads CASSPGTGPVASNQPQHF. The CDR3 nucleotides read TGTGCCAGCAGTCCCGGGACAGGACCCGTAGCTAGCAATCAGCCCCAGCATTTT.

About this clonotype itself: This may be a read error, as it is one base from a much larger clone. This chain joins TRBV12-3 or TRBV12-4 and TRBJ1-1, with 8 bases matching TRBD1. The CDR3 sequence is 13 residues long. The CDR3 reads CASSWDRNTEAYF. The CDR3 nucleotides are TGTGCCAGCAGTTGGGACAGGAACACTGAAGCTTACTTT.

This sequence joins TRBV6-1 and TRBJ1-2; D is unresolved. The CDR3 consists of 11 residues. Trimming cost V 5 bases and J 7 bases, with 8 bases left between them. Germline V gene lookup returns CDR1 MNHNS and CDR2 SASEGT. CDR3 sequence reads: CASSPSFGYTF. The CDR3, as DNA: TGTGCCAGCAGTCCTAGCTTTGGCTACACCTTC.

Many counts were recorded for this clonotype. Its ends do not fully match the called genes, so a read error is possible. The chain recombines TRBV7-2 with TRBJ1-1; D call uncertain. The CDR3 runs 13 residues. Germline V gives CDR1 SGHTA, CDR2 FQGNSA. This chain's CDR3 is CASNLVSTTEAFF. DNA for the CDR3: TGTGCCAGCAACTTAGTTTCGACTACTGAAGCTTTCTTT.

This clonotype was counted many times. The gene calls are TRBV27 and TRBJ2-3, with D perhaps TRBD1 (5 bases). The CDR3 consists of 14 residues. Trimming cost V 3 bases and J 2 bases, with 9 bases left between them. CDR1 is MNHEY and CDR2 is SMNVEV in the germline V gene (reference sequence). Written as DNA, the CDR3 is TGTGCCAGCAGTTTTTTAGGGGCCACAGATACGCAGTATTTT. Amino acids: CASSFLGATDTQYF.

This clonotype was seen many times. The chain employs TRBV29-1 and TRBJ2-3; the D is unclear. CDR3 length: 15 residues. V shed 0 bases and J shed 0 bases, with 10 bases lying between them. Per germline, CDR1 SQVTM and CDR2 ANQGSEA. The CDR3 here is CSVEDRRNSTDTQYF. The CDR3, as DNA: TGCAGCGTTGAAGATCGACGGAACAGCACAGATACGCAGTATTTT.

This clonotype was seen at least ten times. The chain couples TRBV7-9 to TRBJ2-7; 16 bases map to TRBD2. V was pared by 2 bases and J by 5 bases, with 15 bases of the junction left unmatched. CDR1 SEHNR and CDR2 FQNEAQ come from the germline V gene (reference sequence). The length of the CDR3 is 20 residues. CDR3 region: CASSLPAPGTSGRAGNEQYF. Here the CDR3 DNA reads TGTGCCAGCAGCTTACCCGCTCCCGGGACTAGCGGGAGGGCCGGGAACGAGCAGTACTTC.

This clonotype was seen at least ten times. The chain has TRBV20-1 and TRBJ2-5; tentatively, D is TRBD2 (7 bases). This CDR3 comprises 10 residues. Per the germline V gene, CDR1 is DFQATT and CDR2 is SNEGSKA (reference sequence). The V end lost 5 bases, the J end lost 9 bases, and 10 bases lay between the germline ends. This CDR3 reads CSAGGGAQYF. The CDR3 DNA follows: TGCAGTGCTGGAGGGGGGGCCCAGTACTTC.

There are many counts of this clonotype. In DNA form, the CDR3 reads TGTGCCAGCAGTATAACGGGATCCTACGAGCAGTACTTC. This sequence encodes CASSITGSYEQYF. This chain links TRBV28 with TRBJ2-7; perhaps TRBD2 as D (5 bases). The germline gives CDR1 MDHEN, CDR2 SYDVKM. CDR3 length: 13 residues. V dropped 5 bases and J dropped 1 base, with 9 bases sitting between them.

This clonotype was found many times. The chain joins TRBV28 to TRBJ1-5, with D possibly being TRBD1 (5 bases). CDR1 is MDHEN, CDR2 SYDVKM, per germline. The V end lost 10 bases, the J end lost 0 bases, and 16 bases lay between the germline ends. The CDR3 loop spans 15 amino acids. The CDR3 sequence: CATLSLGVSNQPQHF. For the CDR3, the DNA is TGTGCCACCCTATCCCTGGGGGTTAGCAATCAGCCCCAGCATTTT.